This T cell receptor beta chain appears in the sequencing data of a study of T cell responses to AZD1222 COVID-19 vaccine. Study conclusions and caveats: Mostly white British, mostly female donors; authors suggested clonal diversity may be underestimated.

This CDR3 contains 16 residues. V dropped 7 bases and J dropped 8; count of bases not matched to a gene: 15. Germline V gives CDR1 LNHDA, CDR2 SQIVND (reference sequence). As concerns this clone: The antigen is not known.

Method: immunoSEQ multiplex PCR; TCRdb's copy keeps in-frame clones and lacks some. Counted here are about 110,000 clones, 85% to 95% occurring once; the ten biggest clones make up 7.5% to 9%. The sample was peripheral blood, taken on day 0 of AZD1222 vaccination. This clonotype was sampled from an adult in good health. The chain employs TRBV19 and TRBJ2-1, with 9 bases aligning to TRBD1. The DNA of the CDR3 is TGTGCCAGTACCGCGCGGCGGGGACAGGGTAGAGATGAGCAGTTCTTC. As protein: CASTARRGQGRDEQFF.